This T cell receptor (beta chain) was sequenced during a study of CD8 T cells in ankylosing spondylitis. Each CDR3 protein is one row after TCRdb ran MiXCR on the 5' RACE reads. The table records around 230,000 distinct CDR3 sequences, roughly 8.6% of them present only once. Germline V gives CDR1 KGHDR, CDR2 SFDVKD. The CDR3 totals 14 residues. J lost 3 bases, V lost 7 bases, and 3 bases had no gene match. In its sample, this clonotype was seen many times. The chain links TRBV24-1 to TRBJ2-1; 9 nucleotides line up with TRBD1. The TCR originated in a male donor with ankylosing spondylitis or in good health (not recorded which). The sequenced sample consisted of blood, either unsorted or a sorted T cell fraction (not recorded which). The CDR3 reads CATRGTGNYNEQFF. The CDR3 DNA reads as TGTGCCACCAGGGGGACAGGGAACTACAATGAGCAGTTCTTC.